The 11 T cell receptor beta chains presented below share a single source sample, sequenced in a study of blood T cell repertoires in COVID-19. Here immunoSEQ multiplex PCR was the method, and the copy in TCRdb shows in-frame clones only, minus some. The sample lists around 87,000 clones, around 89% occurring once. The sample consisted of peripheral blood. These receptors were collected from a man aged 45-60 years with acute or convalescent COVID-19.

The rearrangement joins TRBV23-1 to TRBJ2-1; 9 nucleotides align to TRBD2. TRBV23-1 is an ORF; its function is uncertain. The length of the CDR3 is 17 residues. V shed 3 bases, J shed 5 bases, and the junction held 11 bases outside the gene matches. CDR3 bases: TGCGCCAGCAGTCATTCGGGAGCGGGGGGCGACAACAATGAGCAGTTCTTC. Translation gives CASSHSGAGGDNNEQFF.

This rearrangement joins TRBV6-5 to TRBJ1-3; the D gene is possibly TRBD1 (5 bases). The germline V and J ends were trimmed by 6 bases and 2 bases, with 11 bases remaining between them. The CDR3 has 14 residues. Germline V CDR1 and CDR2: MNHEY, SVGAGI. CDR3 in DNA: TGTGCCAGCAGGGTGGACAAGGCTGGAAACACCATATATTTT. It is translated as CASRVDKAGNTIYF.

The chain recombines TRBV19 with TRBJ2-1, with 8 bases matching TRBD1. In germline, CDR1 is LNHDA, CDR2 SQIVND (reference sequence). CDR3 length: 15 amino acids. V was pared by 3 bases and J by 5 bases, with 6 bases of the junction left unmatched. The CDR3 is CASSIGQGDNNEQFF. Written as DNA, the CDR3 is TGTGCCAGTAGTATCGGACAGGGAGATAACAATGAGCAGTTCTTC.

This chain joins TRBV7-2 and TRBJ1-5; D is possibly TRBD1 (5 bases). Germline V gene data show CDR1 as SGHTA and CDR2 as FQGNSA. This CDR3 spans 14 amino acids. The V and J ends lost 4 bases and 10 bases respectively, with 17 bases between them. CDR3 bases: TGTGCCAGCAGCTCACCCGAGAGGACAACTCCCCAGCATTTT. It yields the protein CASSSPERTTPQHF.

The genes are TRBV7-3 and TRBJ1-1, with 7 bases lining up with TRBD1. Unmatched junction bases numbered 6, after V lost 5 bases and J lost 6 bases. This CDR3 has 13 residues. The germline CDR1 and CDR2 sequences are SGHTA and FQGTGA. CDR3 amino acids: CASSATGSSEAFF. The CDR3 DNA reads TGTGCCAGCAGCGCGACAGGGAGCTCTGAAGCTTTCTTT.

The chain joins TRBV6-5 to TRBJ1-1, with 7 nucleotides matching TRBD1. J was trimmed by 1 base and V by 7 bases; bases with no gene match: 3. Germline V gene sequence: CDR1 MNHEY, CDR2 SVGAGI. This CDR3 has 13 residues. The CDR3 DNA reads TGTGCCAGCACCCGGGACAGGAACACTGAAGCTTTCTTT. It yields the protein CASTRDRNTEAFF.

DNA of the CDR3: TGTGCCAGCAGTGGGGCGGGGGGGCTTAGAGATACGCAGTATTTT. It specifies CASSGAGGLRDTQYF. The J gene is TRBJ2-3, the V gene TRBV2, with 9 bases identical to TRBD2. Germline V gene data show CDR1 as SNHLY and CDR2 as FYNNEI. The CDR3 covers 15 residues. J was trimmed by 5 bases and V by 4 bases; bases with no gene match: 7.

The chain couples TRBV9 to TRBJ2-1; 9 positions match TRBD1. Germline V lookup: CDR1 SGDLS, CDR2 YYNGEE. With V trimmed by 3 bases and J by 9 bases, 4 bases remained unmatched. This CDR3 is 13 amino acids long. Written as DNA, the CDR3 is TGTGCCAGCAGCGAGGACAGGGGTAGTGAGCAGTTCTTC. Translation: CASSEDRGSEQFF.

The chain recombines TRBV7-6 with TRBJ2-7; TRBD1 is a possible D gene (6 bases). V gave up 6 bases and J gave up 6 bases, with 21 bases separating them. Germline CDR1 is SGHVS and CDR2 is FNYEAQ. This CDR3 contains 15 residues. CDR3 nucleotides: TGTGCCAGCAGACAGACCGGGACAAATAGTGGCGAGCAGTACTTC. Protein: CASRQTGTNSGEQYF.

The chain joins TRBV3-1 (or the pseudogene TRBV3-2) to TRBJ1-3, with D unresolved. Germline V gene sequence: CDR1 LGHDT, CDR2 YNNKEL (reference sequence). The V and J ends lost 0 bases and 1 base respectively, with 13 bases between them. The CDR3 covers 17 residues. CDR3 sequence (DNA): TGTGCCAGCAGCCAAGAGAGGGCATCTCTATCTGGAAACACCATATATTTT. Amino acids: CASSQERASLSGNTIYF.

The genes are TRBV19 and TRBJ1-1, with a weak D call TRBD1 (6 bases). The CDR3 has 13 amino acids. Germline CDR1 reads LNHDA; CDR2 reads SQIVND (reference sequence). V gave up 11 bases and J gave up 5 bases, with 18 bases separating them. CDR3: CAARDNVITEAFF. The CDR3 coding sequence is TGTGCCGCCCGGGACAACGTAATTACTGAAGCTTTCTTT.